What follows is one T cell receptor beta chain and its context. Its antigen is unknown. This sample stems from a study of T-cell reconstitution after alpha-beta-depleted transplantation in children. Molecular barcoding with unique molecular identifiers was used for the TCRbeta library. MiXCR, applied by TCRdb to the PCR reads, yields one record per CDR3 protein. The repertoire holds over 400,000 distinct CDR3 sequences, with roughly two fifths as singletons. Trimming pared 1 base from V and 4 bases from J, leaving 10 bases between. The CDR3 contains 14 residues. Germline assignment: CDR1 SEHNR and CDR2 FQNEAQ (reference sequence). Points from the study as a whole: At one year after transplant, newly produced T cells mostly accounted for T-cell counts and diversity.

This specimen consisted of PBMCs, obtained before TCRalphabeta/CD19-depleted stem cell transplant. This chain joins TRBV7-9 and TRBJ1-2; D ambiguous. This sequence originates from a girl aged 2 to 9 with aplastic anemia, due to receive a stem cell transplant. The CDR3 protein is CASSLEEIGYGYTF. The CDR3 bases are TGTGCCAGCAGCTTAGAGGAGATCGGCTATGGCTACACCTTC. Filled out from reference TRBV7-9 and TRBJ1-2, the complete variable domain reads DTGVSQNPRHKITKRGQNVTFRCDPISEHNRLYWYRQTLGQGPEFLTYFQNEAQLEKSRLLSDRFSAERPKGSFSTLEIQRTEQGDSAMYLCASSLEEIGYGYTFGSGTRLTVV.